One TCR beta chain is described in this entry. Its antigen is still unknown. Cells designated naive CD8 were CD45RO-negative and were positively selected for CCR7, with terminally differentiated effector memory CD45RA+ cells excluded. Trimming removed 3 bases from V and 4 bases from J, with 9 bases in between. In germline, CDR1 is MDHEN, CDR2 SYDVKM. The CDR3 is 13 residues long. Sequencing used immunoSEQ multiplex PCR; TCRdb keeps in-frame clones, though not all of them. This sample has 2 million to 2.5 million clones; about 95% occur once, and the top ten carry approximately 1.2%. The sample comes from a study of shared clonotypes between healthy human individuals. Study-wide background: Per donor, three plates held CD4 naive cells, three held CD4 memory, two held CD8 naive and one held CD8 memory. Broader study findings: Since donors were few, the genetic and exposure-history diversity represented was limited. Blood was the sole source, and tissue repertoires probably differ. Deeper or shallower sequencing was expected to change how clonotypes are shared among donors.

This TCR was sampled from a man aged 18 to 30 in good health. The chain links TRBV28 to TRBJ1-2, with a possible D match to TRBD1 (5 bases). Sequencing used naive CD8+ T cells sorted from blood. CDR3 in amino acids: CASSFIGAYGYTF. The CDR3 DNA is TGTGCCAGCAGTTTTATTGGGGCCTATGGCTACACCTTC.